This passage covers 27 T cell receptor beta chains from one sample sequenced in a study of T-cell memory formation after mild COVID-19. TCRdb re-called the 5' RACE reads with MiXCR, one entry per CDR3 protein. There are roughly 610,000 distinct CDR3 sequences in the sample; roughly 17% occur only once, and approximately 8.1% lies in the top ten. Sequencing was done on a sample of PBMCs or a T cell subset sorted from them (not recorded which). These receptors all come from an adult woman who had mild COVID-19 (a few samples of this study predate the infection). Cell type and time point are not known.

CDR3 nucleotides: TGTGCCAGCAGCACTCGTCGCCGAGGGGGGTACGAGCAGTACTTC. This translates into CASSTRRRGGYEQYF. The rearrangement joins TRBV7-2 to TRBJ2-7; D may correspond to TRBD1 or TRBD2 (6 bases each). CDR1 and CDR2 from the germline V gene are SGHTA and FQGNSA. The CDR3 sequence is 15 residues long. V dropped 5 bases and J dropped 4 bases, with 18 bases sitting between them.

At least ten counts were recorded for this clonotype. The V call is TRBV7-9, the J call TRBJ2-7; no definite D call. CDR3 length equals 13 residues. CDR1 is SEHNR, CDR2 FQNEAQ, per germline (reference sequence). V was shortened by 0 bases and J by 5 bases, with 8 bases between the two germline ends. The CDR3 spells CASSLAYLDEQYF. The CDR3 coding sequence is TGTGCCAGCAGCTTAGCGTACCTGGACGAGCAGTACTTC. Full variable domain (rest looked up from reference TRBV7-9 and TRBJ2-7): DTGVSQNPRHKITKRGQNVTFRCDPISEHNRLYWYRQTLGQGPEFLTYFQNEAQLEKSRLLSDRFSAERPKGSFSTLEIQRTEQGDSAMYLCASSLAYLDEQYFGPGTRLTVT.

The chain employs TRBV6-5 and TRBJ2-3; TRBD1 is a possible D gene (6 bases). Germline V lookup: CDR1 MNHEY, CDR2 SVGAGI. V was shortened by 8 bases and J by 1 base, with 16 bases between the two germline ends. This CDR3 is 15 amino acids long. CDR3 nucleotides: TGTGCCAGCTACCCCAGGGGCCCAGGCACAGATACGCAGTATTTT. This encodes CASYPRGPGTDTQYF.

This chain connects TRBV3-1 to TRBJ1-2; no firm D call. Germline CDR1 LGHDT, CDR2 YNNKEL (reference sequence). The CDR3 is 12 residues long. V lost 1 base and J 8 bases, leaving 8 bases between the germline ends. Here the CDR3 reads CASSQGVEGYTF. The CDR3 nucleotides read TGTGCCAGCAGCCAAGGGGTGGAAGGCTACACCTTC.

This clonotype was detected a few times. The rearrangement links TRBV3-1 to TRBJ2-1, with 9 bases aligning to TRBD2. The germline gives CDR1 LGHDT, CDR2 YNNKEL (reference sequence). The CDR3 is made up of 16 amino acids. After removal of 4 bases from V and 9 bases from J, the junction contained 13 bases not matched to a gene. The DNA for the CDR3 is TGTGCCAGCAGCCCGCCCCGCGTAGCGGGAGCTGGTGAGCAGTTCTTC. Residues: CASSPPRVAGAGEQFF.

The J gene is TRBJ2-3, the V gene TRBV7-2, with TRBD2 matching over 8 bases. J lost 2 bases, V lost 6 bases, and 7 bases had no gene match. Germline V gene data show CDR1 as SGHTA and CDR2 as FQGNSA. The CDR3 spans 15 residues. The CDR3 here is CASRSQLAATDTQYF. The CDR3 DNA sequence: TGTGCCAGCAGGTCACAACTAGCGGCCACAGATACGCAGTATTTT.

This clonotype was seen a handful of times. This sequence joins TRBV20-1 and TRBJ2-1; 10 bases line up with TRBD2. Germline loops: CDR1 DFQATT, CDR2 SNEGSKA (reference sequence). J was trimmed by 4 bases and V by 5 bases; bases with no gene match: 14. The CDR3 is made up of 17 amino acids. DNA for the CDR3: TGCAGTGCTGCAAATCTCAAGCGGGAGGGGGGTTACAATGAGCAGTTCTTC. Translated: CSAANLKREGGYNEQFF.

The table lists this clonotype with a few counts. The chain is built from TRBV7-2 and TRBJ2-7; D is undetermined. V was cut by 5 bases and J by 9 bases, with 14 bases left in between. Germline-derived CDR1 and CDR2 are SGHTA and FQGNSA. The CDR3 spans 12 residues. The DNA of the CDR3 is TGTGCCAGCAGCCGAAACATTCTTGGGCAGTACTTC. Translating gives CASSRNILGQYF.

This chain joins TRBV6-6 and TRBJ2-5; D uncertain. Germline V gene data show CDR1 as MNHNY and CDR2 as SVGAGI (reference sequence). Trimming shortened V by 4 bases and J by 7 bases, and 25 bases separated the two germline ends. The CDR3 covers 17 residues. The CDR3 DNA sequence: TGTGCCAGCAGTTCCCGCAAATCGGGCGGCGCTATGTGGACCCAGTACTTC. Translated, it gives CASSSRKSGGAMWTQYF.

The V gene is TRBV6-6, the J gene TRBJ2-1; D not certain. This CDR3 has 15 amino acids. CDR1 is MNHNY, CDR2 SVGAGI, per germline (reference sequence). V was pared by 7 bases and J by 4 bases, with 17 bases between. This chain's CDR3 is CASTSPPAKYNEQFF. The CDR3 nucleotides are TGTGCCAGCACCTCCCCCCCCGCGAAATACAATGAGCAGTTCTTC.

The genes are TRBV5-1 and TRBJ2-3; TRBD2 aligns across 8 bases. Germline CDR1 is SGHRS and CDR2 is YFSETQ. The J segment lost 0 bases and the V segment lost 4 bases, leaving 13 bases of the junction unmatched. This CDR3 is built from 18 residues. CDR3 in amino acids: CASSRPPRGGSSTDTQYF. The CDR3 nucleotides are TGCGCCAGCAGCCGACCCCCCCGGGGGGGCTCTAGCACAGATACGCAGTATTTT.

This clonotype has a handful of counts. The chain combines TRBV4-1 with TRBJ2-7, with a tentative D call TRBD1 (5 bases). The CDR3 contains 15 residues. V shed 1 base and J shed 5 bases, with 15 bases lying between them. CDR1 is MGHRA and CDR2 is YSYEKL in the germline V gene. This CDR3 reads CASSQGVGQTDEQYF. CDR3 bases: TGCGCCAGCAGCCAAGGAGTCGGACAAACGGACGAGCAGTACTTC.

This clonotype has just a few counts. This sequence joins TRBV27 and TRBJ2-7, with 10 positions matching TRBD2. CDR3 length: 16 residues. CDR1 is MNHEY, CDR2 SMNVEV, per germline (reference sequence). V lost 4 bases, J lost 2 bases, and 8 bases stayed unmatched. CDR3 coding DNA: TGTGCCAGCAGTTCCAGCGGGGGGGCGTTAACCTACGAGCAGTACTTC. It translates to CASSSSGGALTYEQYF.

A few counts support this clonotype. J is TRBJ1-1 and V is TRBV7-8; no definite D call. CDR3 length: 16 amino acids. Looked up from germline, CDR1 is SGHVS and CDR2 is FQNEAQ. V was shortened by 2 bases and J by 1 base, with 14 bases between the two germline ends. Written as DNA, the CDR3 is TGTGCCAGCAGCTTAAGGTCAGCCCCGGGGAACACTGAAGCTTTCTTT. Encoded protein: CASSLRSAPGNTEAFF.

This clonotype has only a few counts. The rearrangement links TRBV6-1 to TRBJ1-2; no firm D call. This CDR3 contains 14 residues. V lost 2 bases and J 8 bases, leaving 15 bases between the germline ends. CDR1 and CDR2 from the germline V gene are MNHNS and SASEGT. The CDR3 loop reads CASSENPTARGYTF. CDR3 DNA: TGTGCCAGCAGTGAAAACCCAACAGCGAGAGGCTACACCTTC.

The chain couples TRBV27 to TRBJ1-2; perhaps TRBD1 as D (5 bases). The CDR3 spans 13 residues. Germline loops: CDR1 MNHEY, CDR2 SMNVEV (reference sequence). Trimming took off 4 bases at V and 3 bases at J, with 9 bases between the two ends. The CDR3 region has the DNA TGTGCCAGCAGTTGGGGCGCGGACTATGGCTACACCTTC. As protein: CASSWGADYGYTF.

The rearrangement joins TRBV10-3 to TRBJ1-2, with TRBD1 as a possible D gene (5 bases). The germline V gene has CDR1 ENHRY and CDR2 SYGVKD. CDR3 size: 14 residues. Between the trimmed V and J ends, which lost 3 bases and 3 bases, there was a span of 11 bases. CDR3: CAISDPRDYYGYTF. The CDR3 DNA is TGTGCCATCAGTGACCCAAGGGACTACTATGGCTACACCTTC.

This clonotype showed up just a few times. The CDR3: CASSQAVGGAGETQYF. In DNA form, the CDR3 reads TGTGCCAGCAGCCAAGCAGTCGGGGGGGCCGGGGAGACCCAGTACTTC. J is TRBJ2-5 and V is TRBV4-2; 8 bases agree with TRBD2. With V trimmed by 1 base and J by 5 bases, 9 bases remained unmatched. The length of the CDR3 is 16 residues. The V gene's germline CDR1 is LGHNA and CDR2 YNFKEQ.

This clonotype was found a few times. The V gene is TRBV27, the J gene TRBJ2-5; D may be TRBD2 (6 bases). The germline V and J ends were trimmed by 4 bases and 4 bases, with 13 bases remaining between them. This CDR3 is built from 14 residues. Germline V gene sequence: CDR1 MNHEY, CDR2 SMNVEV (reference sequence). The CDR3 spells CASSSSWRGETQYF. CDR3 nucleotides: TGTGCCAGCAGTTCATCCTGGAGGGGAGAGACCCAGTACTTC.

This clonotype was counted at least ten times. This chain joins TRBV12-3 or TRBV12-4 and TRBJ2-2; no definite D call. The CDR3 has 12 residues. V was trimmed by 6 bases and J by 0 bases, leaving 2 bases between them. CDR3 bases: TGTGCCAGCAGCTCGAACACCGGGGAGCTGTTTTTT. This codes for CASSSNTGELFF.

The gene calls are TRBV12-3 or TRBV12-4 and TRBJ2-5; D may match TRBD1 or TRBD2 (6 bases each). The V end lost 3 bases, the J end lost 1 base, and 12 bases lay between the germline ends. The CDR3 is 15 residues long. The CDR3 DNA follows: TGTGCCAGCAGTTTTGCGGGGACACTCCAAGAGACCCAGTACTTC. It yields the protein CASSFAGTLQETQYF.

This chain joins TRBV5-1 and TRBJ1-1, with D tentatively TRBD1 (5 bases). CDR1 is SGHRS, CDR2 YFSETQ, per germline. There are 13 residues in the CDR3. Trimming removed 3 bases at V and 6 bases at J, with 12 bases between. The CDR3 bases are TGCGCCAGCAGCTGGGACGGAGGCGCTGAAGCTTTCTTT. The encoded protein is CASSWDGGAEAFF.

This clonotype has more than one count but fewer than ten. The V and J genes are TRBV10-3 and TRBJ2-3, with 7 nucleotides matching TRBD2. Trimming cost V 4 bases and J 2 bases; bases outside gene matches: 12. CDR3 length: 17 amino acids. Germline CDR1 and CDR2: ENHRY and SYGVKD. The CDR3 DNA sequence: TGTGCCATCAGTGGATACTCAGGACTAGACCCCACAGATACGCAGTATTTT. Encoded protein: CAISGYSGLDPTDTQYF.

This clonotype was detected ten times or more. V is TRBV19 and J is TRBJ2-1; 10 bases are a match to TRBD2. Germline trimming cut 7 bases from V and 5 bases from J; bases unmatched to any gene: 11. Per the germline V gene, CDR1 is LNHDA and CDR2 is SQIVND (reference sequence). The length of the CDR3 is 16 residues. CDR3 protein: CASNRVSSGRNNEQFF. The CDR3 DNA sequence: TGTGCCAGTAATAGGGTCTCTAGCGGGAGAAACAATGAGCAGTTCTTC.

V gene TRBV6-5 combines with J gene TRBJ1-3; 9 positions match TRBD1. The CDR3 sequence is 16 residues long. V was pared by 4 bases and J by 0 bases, with 4 bases of the junction left unmatched. Germline CDR1 reads MNHEY; CDR2 reads SVGAGI. CDR3 loop: CASSSGTGTSGNTIYF. The CDR3 bases are TGTGCCAGCAGTTCCGGGACAGGGACCTCTGGAAACACCATATATTTT.

This clonotype was found a few times. The chain carries TRBV4-1 and TRBJ2-7, with D possibly matching TRBD2 (5 bases). This CDR3 is built from 15 residues. In germline, CDR1 is MGHRA, CDR2 YSYEKL. The ends were cut back, 1 base at V and 6 bases at J, with 16 bases in the middle. The CDR3 protein is CASSQGLEDWSEQYF. CDR3 coding DNA: TGCGCCAGCAGCCAAGGTTTAGAGGACTGGAGCGAGCAGTACTTC.

The genes are TRBV7-9 and TRBJ1-4; no firm D call. Per the germline V gene, CDR1 is SEHNR and CDR2 is FQNEAQ (reference sequence). The CDR3 contains 13 residues. The V gene lost 4 bases and the J gene lost 5 bases, with 8 bases spanning the gap. CDR3: CASSSDNNEKLFF. In DNA form, the CDR3 reads TGTGCCAGCAGCTCAGACAACAATGAAAAACTGTTTTTT.